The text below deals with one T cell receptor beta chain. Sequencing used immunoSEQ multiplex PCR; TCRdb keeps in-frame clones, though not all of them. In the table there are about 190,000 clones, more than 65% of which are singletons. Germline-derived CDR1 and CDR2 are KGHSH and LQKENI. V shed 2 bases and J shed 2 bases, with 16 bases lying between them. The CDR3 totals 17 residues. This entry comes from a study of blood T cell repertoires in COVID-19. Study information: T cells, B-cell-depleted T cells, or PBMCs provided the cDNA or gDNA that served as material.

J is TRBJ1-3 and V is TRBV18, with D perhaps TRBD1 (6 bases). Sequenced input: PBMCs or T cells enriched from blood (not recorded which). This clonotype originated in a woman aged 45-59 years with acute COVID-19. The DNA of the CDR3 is TGTGCCAGCTCACCATCTGGACAGATCAAGACTGGAAACACCATATATTTT. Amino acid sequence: CASSPSGQIKTGNTIYF.